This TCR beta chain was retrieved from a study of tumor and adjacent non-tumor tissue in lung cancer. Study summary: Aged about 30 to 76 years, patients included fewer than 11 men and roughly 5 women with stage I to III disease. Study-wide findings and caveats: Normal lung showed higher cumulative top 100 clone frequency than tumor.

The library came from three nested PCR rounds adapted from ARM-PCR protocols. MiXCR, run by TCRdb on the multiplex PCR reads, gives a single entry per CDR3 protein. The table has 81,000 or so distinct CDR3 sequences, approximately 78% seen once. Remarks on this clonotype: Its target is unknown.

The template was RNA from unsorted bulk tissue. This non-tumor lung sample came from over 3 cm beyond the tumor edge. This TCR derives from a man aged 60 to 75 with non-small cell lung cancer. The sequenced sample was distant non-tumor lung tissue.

CDR3 DNA: TGCAGCGTGATAGGGACTAGCTGGTTCACCGGGGAGCTGTTTTTT. Encoded protein: CSVIGTSWFTGELFF. This chain connects TRBV29-1 to TRBJ2-2; 9 positions match TRBD2. Germline loops: CDR1 SQVTM, CDR2 ANQGSEA. J lost 4 bases, V lost 6 bases, and 9 bases had no gene match. CDR3 length: 15 residues.